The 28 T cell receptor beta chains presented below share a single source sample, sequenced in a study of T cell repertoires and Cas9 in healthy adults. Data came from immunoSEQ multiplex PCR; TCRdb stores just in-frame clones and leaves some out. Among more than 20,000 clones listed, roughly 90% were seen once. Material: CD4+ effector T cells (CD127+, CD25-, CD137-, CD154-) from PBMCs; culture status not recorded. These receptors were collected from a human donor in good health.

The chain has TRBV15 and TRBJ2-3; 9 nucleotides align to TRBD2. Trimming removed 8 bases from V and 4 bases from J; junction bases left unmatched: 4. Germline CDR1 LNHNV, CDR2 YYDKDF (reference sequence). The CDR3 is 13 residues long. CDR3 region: CATGGGASDTQYF. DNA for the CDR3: TGTGCCACCGGCGGGGGGGCCTCAGATACGCAGTATTTT.

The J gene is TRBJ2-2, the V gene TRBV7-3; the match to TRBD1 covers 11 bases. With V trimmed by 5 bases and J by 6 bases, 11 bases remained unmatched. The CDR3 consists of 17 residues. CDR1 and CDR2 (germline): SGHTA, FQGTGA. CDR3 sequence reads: CASSPQGQGAMAGELFF. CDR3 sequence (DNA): TGTGCCAGCAGCCCCCAAGGACAGGGGGCAATGGCCGGGGAGCTGTTTTTT.

CDR3 loop: CASRQTSGGGRDTGELFF. CDR3 nucleotide sequence: TGTGCCAGCAGGCAGACTAGCGGGGGGGGCCGTGACACCGGGGAGCTGTTTTTT. This chain uses TRBV6-8 with TRBJ2-2; 14 nucleotides line up with TRBD2. CDR1 MNHGY and CDR2 SAAAGT come from the germline V gene. The CDR3 length is 18 residues. After removal of 6 bases from V and 3 bases from J, the junction contained 9 bases not matched to a gene.

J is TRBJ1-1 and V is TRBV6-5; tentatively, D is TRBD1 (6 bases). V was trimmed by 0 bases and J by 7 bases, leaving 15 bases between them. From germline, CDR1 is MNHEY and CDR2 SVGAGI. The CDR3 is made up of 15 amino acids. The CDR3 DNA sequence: TGTGCCAGCAGTTACTCCCGGGGACCAGGGGATGAAGCTTTCTTT. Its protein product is CASSYSRGPGDEAFF.

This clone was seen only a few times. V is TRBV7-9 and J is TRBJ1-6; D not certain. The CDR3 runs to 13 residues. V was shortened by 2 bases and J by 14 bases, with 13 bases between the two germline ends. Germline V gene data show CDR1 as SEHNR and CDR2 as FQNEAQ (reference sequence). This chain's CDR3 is CASSLRLFETLHF. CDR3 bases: TGTGCCAGCAGCTTAAGGCTCTTCGAGACCCTCCACTTT.

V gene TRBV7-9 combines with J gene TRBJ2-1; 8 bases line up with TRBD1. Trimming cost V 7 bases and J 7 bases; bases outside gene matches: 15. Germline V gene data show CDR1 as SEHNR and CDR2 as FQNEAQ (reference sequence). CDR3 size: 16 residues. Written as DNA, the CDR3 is TGTGCCAGCACCCCCCCCGTGACAGGGGTCGTAAATGAGCAGTTCTTC. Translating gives CASTPPVTGVVNEQFF.

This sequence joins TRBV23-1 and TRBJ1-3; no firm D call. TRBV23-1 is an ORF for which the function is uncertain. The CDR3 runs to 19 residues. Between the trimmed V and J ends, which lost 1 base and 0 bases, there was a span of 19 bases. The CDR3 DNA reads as TGCGCCAGCAGTCAATTAATGGCAGGAAAACGCGCCTCTGGAAACACCATATATTTT. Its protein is CASSQLMAGKRASGNTIYF.

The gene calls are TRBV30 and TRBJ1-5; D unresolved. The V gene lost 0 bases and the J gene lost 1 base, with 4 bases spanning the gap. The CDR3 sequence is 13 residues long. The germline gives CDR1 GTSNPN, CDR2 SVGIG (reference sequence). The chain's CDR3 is CAWSVGSNQPQHF. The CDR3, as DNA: TGTGCCTGGAGTGTCGGCAGCAATCAGCCCCAGCATTTT.

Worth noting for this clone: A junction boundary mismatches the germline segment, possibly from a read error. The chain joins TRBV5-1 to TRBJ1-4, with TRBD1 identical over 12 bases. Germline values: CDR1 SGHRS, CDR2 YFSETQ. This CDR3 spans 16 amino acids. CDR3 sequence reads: CASSKGQGAGNDKLFF. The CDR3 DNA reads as TGCGCCAGCAGCAAGGGACAGGGGGCTGGGAATGACAAACTGTTTTTT.

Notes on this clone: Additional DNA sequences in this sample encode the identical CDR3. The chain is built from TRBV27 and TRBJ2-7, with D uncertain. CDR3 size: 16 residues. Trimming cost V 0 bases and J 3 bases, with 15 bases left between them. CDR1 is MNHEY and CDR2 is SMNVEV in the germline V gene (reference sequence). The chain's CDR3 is CASSLSSRGPLYEQYF. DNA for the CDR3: TGTGCCAGCAGTTTATCGTCTCGAGGCCCACTCTACGAGCAGTACTTC.

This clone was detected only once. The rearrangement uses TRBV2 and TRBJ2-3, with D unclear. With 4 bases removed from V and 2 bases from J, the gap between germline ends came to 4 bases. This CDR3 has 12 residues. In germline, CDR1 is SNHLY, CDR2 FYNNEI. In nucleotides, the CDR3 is TGTGCCAGCAGTGGGAACACAGATACGCAGTATTTT. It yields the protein CASSGNTDTQYF.

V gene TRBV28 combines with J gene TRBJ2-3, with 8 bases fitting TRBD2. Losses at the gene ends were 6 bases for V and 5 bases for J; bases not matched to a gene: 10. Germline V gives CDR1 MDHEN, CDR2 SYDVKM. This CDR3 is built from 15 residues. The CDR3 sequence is CASSRPGGGIDTQYF. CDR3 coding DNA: TGTGCCAGCAGCAGACCCGGGGGGGGGATAGATACGCAGTATTTT.

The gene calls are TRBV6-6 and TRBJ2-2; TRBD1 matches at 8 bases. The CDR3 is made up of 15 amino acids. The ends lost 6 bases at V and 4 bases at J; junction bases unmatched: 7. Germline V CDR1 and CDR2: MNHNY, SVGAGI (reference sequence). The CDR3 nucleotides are TGTGCCAGCAGCCCCGGACAGGGAATCACCGGGGAGCTGTTTTTT. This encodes CASSPGQGITGELFF.

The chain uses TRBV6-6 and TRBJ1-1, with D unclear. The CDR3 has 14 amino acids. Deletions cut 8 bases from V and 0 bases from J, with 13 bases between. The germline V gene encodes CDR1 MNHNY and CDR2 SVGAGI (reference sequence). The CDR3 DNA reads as TGTGCCAGCGCCCGGTCAATCATGAACACTGAAGCTTTCTTT. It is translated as CASARSIMNTEAFF.

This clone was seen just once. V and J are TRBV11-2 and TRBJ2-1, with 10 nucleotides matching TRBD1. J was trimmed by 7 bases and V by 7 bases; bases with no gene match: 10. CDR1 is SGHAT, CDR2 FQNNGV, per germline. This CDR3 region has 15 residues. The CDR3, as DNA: TGTGCCAGCACCCGGACAGGGGGGAGGTCGAATGAGCAGTTCTTC. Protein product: CASTRTGGRSNEQFF.

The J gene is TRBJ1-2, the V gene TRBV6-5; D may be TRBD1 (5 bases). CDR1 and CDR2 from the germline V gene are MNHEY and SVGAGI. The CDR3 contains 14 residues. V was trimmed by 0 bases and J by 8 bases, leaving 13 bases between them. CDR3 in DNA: TGTGCCAGCAGTTACTCGATTACTAGGGGCGGCTACACCTTC. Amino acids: CASSYSITRGGYTF.

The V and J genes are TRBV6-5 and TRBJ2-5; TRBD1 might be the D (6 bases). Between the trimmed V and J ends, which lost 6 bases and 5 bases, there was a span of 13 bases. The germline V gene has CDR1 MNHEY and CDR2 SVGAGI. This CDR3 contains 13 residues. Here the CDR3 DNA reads TGTGCCAGCAGCAGGGGTGCGAGGGAGACCCAGTACTTC. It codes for CASSRGARETQYF.

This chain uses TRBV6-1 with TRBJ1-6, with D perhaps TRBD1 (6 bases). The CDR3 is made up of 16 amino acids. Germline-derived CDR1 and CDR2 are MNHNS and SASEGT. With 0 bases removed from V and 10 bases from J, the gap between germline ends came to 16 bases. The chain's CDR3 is CASSEALTGLGSPLHF. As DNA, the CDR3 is TGTGCCAGCAGTGAAGCGTTGACAGGACTGGGATCACCCCTCCACTTT.

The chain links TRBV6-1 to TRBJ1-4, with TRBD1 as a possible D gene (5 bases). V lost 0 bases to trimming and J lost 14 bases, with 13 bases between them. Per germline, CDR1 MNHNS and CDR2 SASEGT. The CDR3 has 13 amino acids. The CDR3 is CASSEALRGVLFF. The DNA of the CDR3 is TGTGCCAGCAGTGAAGCGCTTCGGGGGGTCCTGTTTTTT.

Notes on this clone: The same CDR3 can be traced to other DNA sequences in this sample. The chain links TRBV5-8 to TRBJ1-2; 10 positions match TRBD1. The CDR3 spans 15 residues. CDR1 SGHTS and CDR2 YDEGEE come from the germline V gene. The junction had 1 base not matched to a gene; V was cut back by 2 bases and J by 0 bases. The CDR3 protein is CASSLGQGANYGYTF. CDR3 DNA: TGTGCCAGCAGCTTAGGACAGGGGGCTAACTATGGCTACACCTTC.

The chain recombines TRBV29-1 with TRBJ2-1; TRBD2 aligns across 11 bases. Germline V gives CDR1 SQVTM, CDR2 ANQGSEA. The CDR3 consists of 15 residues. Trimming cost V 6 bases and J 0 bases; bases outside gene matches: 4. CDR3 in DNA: TGCAGCGTGGGGACTAGCGGCAGCTCCTACAATGAGCAGTTCTTC. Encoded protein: CSVGTSGSSYNEQFF.

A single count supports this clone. As DNA, the CDR3 is TGTGCCAGCAGCTCCAAACAGGGGGGCAGGTACGAGCAGTACTTC. This gives the protein CASSSKQGGRYEQYF. The chain has TRBV11-2 and TRBJ2-7, with 8 bases matching TRBD1. The CDR3 is 15 amino acids. Trimming removed 4 bases from V and 4 bases from J; junction bases left unmatched: 9. CDR1 and CDR2 from the germline V gene are SGHAT and FQNNGV.

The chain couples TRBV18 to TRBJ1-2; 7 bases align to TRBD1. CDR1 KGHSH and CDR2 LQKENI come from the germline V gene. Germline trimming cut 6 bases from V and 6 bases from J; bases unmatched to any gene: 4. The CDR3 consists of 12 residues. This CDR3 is CASSTGTDGYTF. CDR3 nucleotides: TGTGCCAGCTCTACCGGGACAGATGGCTACACCTTC.

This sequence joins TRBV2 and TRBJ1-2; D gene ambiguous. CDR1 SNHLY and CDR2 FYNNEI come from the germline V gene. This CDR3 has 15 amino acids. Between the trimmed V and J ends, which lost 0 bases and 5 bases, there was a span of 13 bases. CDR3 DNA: TGTGCCAGCAGTGAAGCTGTGACGACAAGATATGGCTACACCTTC. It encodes CASSEAVTTRYGYTF. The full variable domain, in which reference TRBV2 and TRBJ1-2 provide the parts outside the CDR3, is EPEVTQTPSHQVTQMGQEVILRCVPISNHLYFYWYRQILGQKVEFLVSFYNNEISEKSEIFDDQFSVERPDGSNFTLKIRSTKLEDSAMYFCASSEAVTTRYGYTFGSGTRLTVV.

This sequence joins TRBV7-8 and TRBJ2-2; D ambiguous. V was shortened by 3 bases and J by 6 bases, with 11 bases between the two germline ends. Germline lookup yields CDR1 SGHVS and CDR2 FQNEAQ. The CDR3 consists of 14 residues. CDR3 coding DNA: TGTGCCAGCAGCTTTCGAGTTTCTGCCGGGGAGCTGTTTTTT. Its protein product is CASSFRVSAGELFF.

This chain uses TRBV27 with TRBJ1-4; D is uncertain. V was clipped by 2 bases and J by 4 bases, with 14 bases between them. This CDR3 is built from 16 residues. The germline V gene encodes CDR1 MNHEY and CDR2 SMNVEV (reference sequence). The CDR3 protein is CASSLTGVGSNEKLFF. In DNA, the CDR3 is TGTGCCAGCAGTTTAACCGGTGTTGGGAGTAATGAAAAACTGTTTTTT.

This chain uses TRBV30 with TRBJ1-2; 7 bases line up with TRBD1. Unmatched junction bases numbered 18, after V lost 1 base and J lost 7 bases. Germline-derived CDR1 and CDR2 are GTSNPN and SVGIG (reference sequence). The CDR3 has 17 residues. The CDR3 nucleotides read TGTGCCTGGAGTGCCAGTCGACCGGGACAGTCTCTTCGTGGCTACACCTTC. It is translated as CAWSASRPGQSLRGYTF.

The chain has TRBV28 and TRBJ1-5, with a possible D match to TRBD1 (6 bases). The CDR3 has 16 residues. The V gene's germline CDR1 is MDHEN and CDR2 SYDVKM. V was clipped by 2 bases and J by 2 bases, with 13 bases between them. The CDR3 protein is CASSLTGSRGNQPQHF. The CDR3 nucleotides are TGTGCCAGCAGTTTAACAGGGAGTCGGGGCAATCAGCCCCAGCATTTT.